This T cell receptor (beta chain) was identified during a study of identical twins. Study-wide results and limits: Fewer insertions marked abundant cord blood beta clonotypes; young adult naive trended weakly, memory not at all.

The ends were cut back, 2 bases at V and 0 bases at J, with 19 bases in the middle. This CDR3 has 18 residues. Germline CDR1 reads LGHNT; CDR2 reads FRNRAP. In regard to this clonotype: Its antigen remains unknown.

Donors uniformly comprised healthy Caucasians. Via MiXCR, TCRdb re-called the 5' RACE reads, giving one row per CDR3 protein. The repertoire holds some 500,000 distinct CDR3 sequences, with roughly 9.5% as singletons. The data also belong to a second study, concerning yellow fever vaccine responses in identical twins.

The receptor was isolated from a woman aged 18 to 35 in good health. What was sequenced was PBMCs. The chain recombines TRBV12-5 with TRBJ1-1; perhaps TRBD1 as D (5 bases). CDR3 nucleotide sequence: TGTGCTAGTGGTTTGAGGTCGGTGGGGGACCCCGTGAACACTGAAGCTTTCTTT. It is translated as CASGLRSVGDPVNTEAFF.